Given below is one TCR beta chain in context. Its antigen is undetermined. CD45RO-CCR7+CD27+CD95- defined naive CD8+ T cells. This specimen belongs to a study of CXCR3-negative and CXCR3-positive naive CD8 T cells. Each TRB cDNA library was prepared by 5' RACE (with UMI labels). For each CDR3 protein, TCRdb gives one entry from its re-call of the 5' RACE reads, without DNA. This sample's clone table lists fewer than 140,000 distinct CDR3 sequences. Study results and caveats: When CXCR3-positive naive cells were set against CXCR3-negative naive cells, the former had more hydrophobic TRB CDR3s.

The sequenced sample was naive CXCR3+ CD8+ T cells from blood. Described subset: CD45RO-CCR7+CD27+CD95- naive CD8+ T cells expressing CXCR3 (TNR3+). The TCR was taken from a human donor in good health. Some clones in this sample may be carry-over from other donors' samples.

The CDR3 region is CSVTGTSVTGELFF. The chain has TRBV29-1 and TRBJ2-2; the D gene TCRdb calls, TRBD2, cannot be checked with no DNA. This CDR3 comprises 14 residues. The germline V gene encodes CDR1 SQVTM and CDR2 ANQGSEA.